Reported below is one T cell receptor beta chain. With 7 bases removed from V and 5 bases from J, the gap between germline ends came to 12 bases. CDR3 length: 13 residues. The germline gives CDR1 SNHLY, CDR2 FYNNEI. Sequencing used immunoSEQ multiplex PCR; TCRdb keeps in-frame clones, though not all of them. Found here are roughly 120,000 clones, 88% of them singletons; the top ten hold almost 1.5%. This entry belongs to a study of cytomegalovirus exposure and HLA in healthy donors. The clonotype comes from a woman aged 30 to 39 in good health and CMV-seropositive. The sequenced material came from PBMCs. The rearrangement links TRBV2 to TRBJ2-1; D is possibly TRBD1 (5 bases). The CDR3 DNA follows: TGTGCCAGCAAACTCGGACACAACAATGAGCAGTTCTTC. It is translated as CASKLGHNNEQFF.